The rows below give T cell receptor beta chains drawn from one sample of a study of blood T cell repertoires in COVID-19. Libraries were prepared by immunoSEQ multiplex PCR; TCRdb keeps only in-frame clonotypes and omits some of them. The sample has roughly 270,000 clones; around 85% are singletons. Sequencing was carried out using peripheral blood. These receptor sequences come from a man in his fifties with active or convalescent COVID-19. CDR3s include the opening cysteine and the closing phenylalanine or tryptophan. The order of the fields is D gene, V gene, J gene, CDR3 length, CDR3 protein. A D gene is named only where the DNA matches it firmly.

TRBD1	TRBV18	TRBJ1-2	13	CASSPTGDYGYTF
-	TRBV5-4	TRBJ2-7	16	CASSPPGGPLPYEQYF
-	TRBV6-2/TRBV6-3	TRBJ2-7	13	CASSKQQGYEQYF
-	TRBV3-1/TRBV3-2	TRBJ1-2	12	CASSQVGGGYTF
TRBD2	TRBV3-1/TRBV3-2	TRBJ2-3	20	CASSQIRGERGPSSTDTQYF
TRBD2	TRBV11-2	TRBJ2-7	15	CASSLASSGSYEQYF
-	TRBV3-1/TRBV3-2	TRBJ2-7	14	CASSQGNSPQRQYF
-	TRBV9	TRBJ2-5	14	CASSTDSAQETQYF
TRBD2	TRBV2	TRBJ2-5	19	CASSETSPGLAGFQETQYF
-	TRBV5-4	TRBJ1-2	13	CASSQRTDHGYTF
-	TRBV5-1	TRBJ2-3	13	CASTLSGSDTQYF
-	TRBV11-2	TRBJ1-1	13	CASSPRRYTEAFF
TRBD1	TRBV7-2	TRBJ1-1	14	CASSLTGRNTEAFF
-	TRBV5-6	TRBJ1-3	13	CASCTGFGNTIYF
-	TRBV20-1	TRBJ2-5	11	CSANQAETQYF
-	TRBV19	TRBJ2-7	12	CASSMTGYEQYF
TRBD1	TRBV5-5	TRBJ2-2	14	CASSSGGVTGELFF
TRBD1	TRBV5-4	TRBJ1-3	17	CASSAGQGAVAGNTIYF
-	TRBV25-1	TRBJ1-3	15	CASSIAGDSGNTIYF
-	TRBV11-2	TRBJ2-7	11	CASSISREQYF
TRBD1	TRBV7-9	TRBJ2-7	15	CASSLGGQGAAEQYF
-	TRBV7-9	TRBJ2-7	14	CASSLGPKQDEQYF
-	TRBV2	TRBJ1-5	12	CASSEIDRNQHF
TRBD1	TRBV7-6	TRBJ1-1	15	CASSLKQGANTEAFF
TRBD2	TRBV11-2	TRBJ2-7	15	CASSSLGGRAPEQYF
TRBD2	TRBV7-8	TRBJ2-7	16	CASSLSLAAGSYEQYF
TRBD1	TRBV12-5	TRBJ2-1	14	CASGLGQGANEQFF